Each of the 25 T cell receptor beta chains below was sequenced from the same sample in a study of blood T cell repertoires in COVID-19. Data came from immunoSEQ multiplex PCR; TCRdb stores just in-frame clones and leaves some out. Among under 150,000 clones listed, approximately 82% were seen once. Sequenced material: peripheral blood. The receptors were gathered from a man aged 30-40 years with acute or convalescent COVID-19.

The CDR3 bases are TGTGCCAGCAGCCAAGATCCACAGGGGGTTTACGATGAGCAGTTCTTC. Translated, it gives CASSQDPQGVYDEQFF. The V and J genes are TRBV4-2 and TRBJ2-1; TRBD1 matches at 8 bases. There are 16 residues in the CDR3. V lost 0 bases, J lost 8 bases, and 9 bases stayed unmatched. Germline CDR1 and CDR2: LGHNA and YNFKEQ.

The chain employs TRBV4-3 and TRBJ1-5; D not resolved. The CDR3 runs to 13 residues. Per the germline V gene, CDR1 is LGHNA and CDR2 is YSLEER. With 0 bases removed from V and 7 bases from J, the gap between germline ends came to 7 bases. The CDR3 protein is CASSQETGQPQHF. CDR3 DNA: TGCGCCAGCAGCCAAGAAACGGGGCAGCCCCAGCATTTT.

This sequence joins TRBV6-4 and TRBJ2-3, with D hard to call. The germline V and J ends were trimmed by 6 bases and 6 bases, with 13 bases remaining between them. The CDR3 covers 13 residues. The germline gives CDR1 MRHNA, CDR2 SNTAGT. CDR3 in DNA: TGTGCCAGCAGCCCAACTAATTTGGATACGCAGTATTTT. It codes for CASSPTNLDTQYF.

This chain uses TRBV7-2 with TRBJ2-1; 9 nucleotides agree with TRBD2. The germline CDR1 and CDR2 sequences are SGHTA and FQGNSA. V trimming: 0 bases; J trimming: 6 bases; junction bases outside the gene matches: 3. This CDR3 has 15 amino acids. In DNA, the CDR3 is TGTGCCAGCAGCTTAGCCTGGGGACTAGCCAATGAGCAGTTCTTC. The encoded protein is CASSLAWGLANEQFF.

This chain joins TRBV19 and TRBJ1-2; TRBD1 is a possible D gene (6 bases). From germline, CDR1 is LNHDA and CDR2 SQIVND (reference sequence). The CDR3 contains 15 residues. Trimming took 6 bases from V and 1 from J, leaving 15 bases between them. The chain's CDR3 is CASRSQGQINYGYTF. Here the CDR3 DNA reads TGTGCCAGTAGGTCCCAGGGACAAATTAACTATGGCTACACCTTC.

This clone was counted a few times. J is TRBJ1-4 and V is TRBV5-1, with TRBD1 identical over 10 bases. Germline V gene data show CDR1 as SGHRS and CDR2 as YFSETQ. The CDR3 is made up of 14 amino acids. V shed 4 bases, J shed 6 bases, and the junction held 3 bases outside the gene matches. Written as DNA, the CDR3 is TGCGCCAGCAGCCCCGGACAGGGGGATGAAAAACTGTTTTTT. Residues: CASSPGQGDEKLFF.

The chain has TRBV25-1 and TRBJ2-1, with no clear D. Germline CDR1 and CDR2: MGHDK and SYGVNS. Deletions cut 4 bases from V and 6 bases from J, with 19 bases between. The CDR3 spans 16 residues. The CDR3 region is CASSALGSTVLNEQFF. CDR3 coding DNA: TGTGCCAGCAGTGCCCTAGGCAGTACCGTTCTCAATGAGCAGTTCTTC.

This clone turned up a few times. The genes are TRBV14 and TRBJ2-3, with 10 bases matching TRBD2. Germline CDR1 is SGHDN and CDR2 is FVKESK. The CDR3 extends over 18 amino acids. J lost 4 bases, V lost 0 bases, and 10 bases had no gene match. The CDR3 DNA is TGTGCCAGCAGCCAAGATTTTAGGCTAGCGGGAGAATCAGATACGCAGTATTTT. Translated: CASSQDFRLAGESDTQYF.

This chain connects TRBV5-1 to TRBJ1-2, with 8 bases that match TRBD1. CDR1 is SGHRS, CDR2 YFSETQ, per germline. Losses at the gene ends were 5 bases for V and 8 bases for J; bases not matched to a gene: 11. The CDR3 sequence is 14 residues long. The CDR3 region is CASSYTGGDRGYTF. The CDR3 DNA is TGCGCCAGCAGTTACACAGGGGGAGACAGGGGCTACACCTTC.

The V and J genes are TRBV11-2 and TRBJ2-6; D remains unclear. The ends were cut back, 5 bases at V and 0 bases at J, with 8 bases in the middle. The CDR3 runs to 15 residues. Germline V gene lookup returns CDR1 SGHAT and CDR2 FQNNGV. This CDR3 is CASSQRISGANVLTF. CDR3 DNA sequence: TGTGCCAGCAGCCAGAGGATCTCTGGGGCCAACGTCCTGACTTTC.

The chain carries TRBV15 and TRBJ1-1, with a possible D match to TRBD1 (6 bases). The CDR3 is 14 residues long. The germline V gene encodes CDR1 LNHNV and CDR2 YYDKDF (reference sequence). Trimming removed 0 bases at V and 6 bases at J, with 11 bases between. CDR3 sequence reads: CATSRDQGFPEAFF. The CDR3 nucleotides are TGTGCCACCAGCAGAGATCAGGGGTTCCCTGAAGCTTTCTTT.

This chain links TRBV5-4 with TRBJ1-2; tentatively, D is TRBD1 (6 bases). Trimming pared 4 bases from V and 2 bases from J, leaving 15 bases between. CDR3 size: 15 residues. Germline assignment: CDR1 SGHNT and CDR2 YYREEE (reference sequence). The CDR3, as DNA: TGTGCCAGCAGCCGGACAGTACCCTTAAACTATGGCTACACCTTC. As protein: CASSRTVPLNYGYTF.

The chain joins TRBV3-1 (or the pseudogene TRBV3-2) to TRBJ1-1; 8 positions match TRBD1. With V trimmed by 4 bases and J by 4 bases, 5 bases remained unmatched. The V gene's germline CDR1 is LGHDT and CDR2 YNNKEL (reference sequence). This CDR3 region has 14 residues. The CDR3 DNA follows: TGTGCCAGCAGCCCTAACAGGGGGAGCACTGAAGCTTTCTTT. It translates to CASSPNRGSTEAFF.

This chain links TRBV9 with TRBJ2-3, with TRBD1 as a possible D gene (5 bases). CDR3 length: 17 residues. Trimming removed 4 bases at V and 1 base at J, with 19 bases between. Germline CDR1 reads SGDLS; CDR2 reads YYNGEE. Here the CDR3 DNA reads TGTGCCAGCAGCCCCGAGAGTGGGGCGGTAGGCACAGATACGCAGTATTTT. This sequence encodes CASSPESGAVGTDTQYF.

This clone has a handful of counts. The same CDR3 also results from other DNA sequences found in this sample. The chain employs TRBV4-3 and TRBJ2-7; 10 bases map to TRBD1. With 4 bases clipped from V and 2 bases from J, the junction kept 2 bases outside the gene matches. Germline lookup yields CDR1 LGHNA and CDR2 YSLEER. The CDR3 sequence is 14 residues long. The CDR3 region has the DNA TGCGCCAGCAGCCCCGGGACAGGGGCCTACGAGCAGTACTTC. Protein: CASSPGTGAYEQYF.

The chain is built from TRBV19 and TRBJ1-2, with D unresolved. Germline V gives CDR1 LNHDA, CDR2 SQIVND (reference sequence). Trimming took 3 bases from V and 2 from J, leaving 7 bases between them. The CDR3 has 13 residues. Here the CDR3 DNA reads TGTGCCAGTAGTATCCCCTTAAACTATGGCTACACCTTC. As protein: CASSIPLNYGYTF.

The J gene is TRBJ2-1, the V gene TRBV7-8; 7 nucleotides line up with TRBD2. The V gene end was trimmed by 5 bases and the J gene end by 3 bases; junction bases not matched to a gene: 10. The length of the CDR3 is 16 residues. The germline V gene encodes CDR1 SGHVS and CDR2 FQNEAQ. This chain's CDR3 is CASSPGGRAFYNEQFF. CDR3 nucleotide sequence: TGTGCCAGCAGCCCCGGGGGGAGGGCCTTCTACAATGAGCAGTTCTTC.

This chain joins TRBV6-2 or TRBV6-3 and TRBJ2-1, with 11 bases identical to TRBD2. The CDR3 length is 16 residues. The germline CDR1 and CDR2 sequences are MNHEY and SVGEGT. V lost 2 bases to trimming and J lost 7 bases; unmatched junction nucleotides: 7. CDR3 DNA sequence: TGTGCCAGCAGTTACCTTAGCGGGGGGGCCAGGAATGAGCAGTTCTTC. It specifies CASSYLSGGARNEQFF.

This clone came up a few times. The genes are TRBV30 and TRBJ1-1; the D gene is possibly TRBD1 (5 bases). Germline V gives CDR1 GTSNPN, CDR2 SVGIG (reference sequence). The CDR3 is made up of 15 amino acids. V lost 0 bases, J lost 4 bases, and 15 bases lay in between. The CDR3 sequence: CAWSVLGTQGTEAFF. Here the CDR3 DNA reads TGTGCCTGGAGTGTACTGGGGACTCAGGGCACTGAAGCTTTCTTT. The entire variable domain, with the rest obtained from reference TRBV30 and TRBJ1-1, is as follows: SQTIHQWPATLVQPVGSPLSLECTVEGTSNPNLYWYRQAAGRGLQLLFYSVGIGQISSEVPQNLSASRPQDRQFILSSKKLLLSDSGFYLCAWSVLGTQGTEAFFGQGTRLTVV.

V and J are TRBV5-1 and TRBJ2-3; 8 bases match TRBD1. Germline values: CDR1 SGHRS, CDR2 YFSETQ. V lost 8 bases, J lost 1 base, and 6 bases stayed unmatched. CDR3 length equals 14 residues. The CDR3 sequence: CASMDRAGTDTQYF. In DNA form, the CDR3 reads TGCGCCAGTATGGACAGGGCGGGCACAGATACGCAGTATTTT. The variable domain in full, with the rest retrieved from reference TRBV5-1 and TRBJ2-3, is KAGVTQTPRYLIKTRGQQVTLSCSPISGHRSVSWYQQTPGQGLQFLFEYFSETQRNKGNFPGRFSGRQFSNSRSEMNVSTLELGDSALYLCASMDRAGTDTQYFGPGTRLTVL.

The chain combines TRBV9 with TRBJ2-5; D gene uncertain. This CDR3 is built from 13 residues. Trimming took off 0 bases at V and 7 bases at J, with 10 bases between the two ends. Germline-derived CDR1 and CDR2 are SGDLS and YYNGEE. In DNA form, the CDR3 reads TGTGCCAGCAGCGTAGAAACATCGGGGACCCAGTACTTC. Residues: CASSVETSGTQYF.

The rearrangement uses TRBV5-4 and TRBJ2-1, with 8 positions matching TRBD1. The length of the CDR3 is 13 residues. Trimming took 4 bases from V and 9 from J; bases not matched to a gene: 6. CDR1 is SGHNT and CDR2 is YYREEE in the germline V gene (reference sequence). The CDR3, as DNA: TGTGCCAGCAGCGACGGACAGGGTGGTGAGCAGTTCTTC. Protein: CASSDGQGGEQFF.

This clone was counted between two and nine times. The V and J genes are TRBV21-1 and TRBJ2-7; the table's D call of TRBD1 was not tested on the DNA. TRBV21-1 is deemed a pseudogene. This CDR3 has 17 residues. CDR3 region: CASSKGGWDRHSYEQYF. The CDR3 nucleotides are TGTGCCAGCAGCAAAGGAGGTTGGGACAGACACTCCTACGAGCAGTACTTC.

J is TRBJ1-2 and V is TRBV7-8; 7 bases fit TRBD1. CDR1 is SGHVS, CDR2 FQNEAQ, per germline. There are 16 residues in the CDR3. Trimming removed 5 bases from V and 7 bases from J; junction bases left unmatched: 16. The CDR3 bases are TGTGCCAGCAGCCCCGTGAGTGGTACAGGGGAGAGTGGCTACACCTTC. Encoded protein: CASSPVSGTGESGYTF.

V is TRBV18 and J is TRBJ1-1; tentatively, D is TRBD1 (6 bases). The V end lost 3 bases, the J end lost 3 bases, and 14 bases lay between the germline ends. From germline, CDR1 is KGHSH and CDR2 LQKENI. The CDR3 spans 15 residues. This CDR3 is CASSPSRGVYTEAFF. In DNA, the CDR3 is TGTGCCAGCTCACCTAGCAGGGGTGTATACACTGAAGCTTTCTTT.